The 20 T cell receptor beta chains presented below share a single source sample, sequenced in a study of cytomegalovirus exposure and HLA in healthy donors. The PCR had 60 Vbeta and 13 Jbeta primers. This table comes from immunoSEQ multiplex PCR, and its TCRdb copy is limited to in-frame clones, with some not included. The sample has about 150,000 clones, roughly 83% seen once; the top ten hold around 7.2%. Sequencing used PBMCs. The receptor source for this set is a man between 25 and 39 years old in good health and CMV-seropositive.

The J gene is TRBJ1-1, the V gene TRBV6-6, with TRBD1 matching 9 bases. This CDR3 spans 14 amino acids. Trimming took 8 bases from V and 6 from J; bases not matched to a gene: 10. CDR1 is MNHNY and CDR2 is SVGAGI in the germline V gene (reference sequence). CDR3 region: CASGAGQGNSEAFF. The CDR3 nucleotides read TGTGCCAGCGGGGCGGGACAGGGTAACTCTGAAGCTTTCTTT.

The V and J genes are TRBV6-5 and TRBJ1-2, with 7 bases fitting TRBD1. The trim removed 0 bases at V and 4 bases at J, leaving 8 bases unmatched. From germline, CDR1 is MNHEY and CDR2 SVGAGI. The CDR3 runs 16 residues. The CDR3 nucleotides are TGTGCCAGCAGTTACTCCTACCGACAGGGTACCTATGGCTACACCTTC. This gives the protein CASSYSYRQGTYGYTF.

The chain carries TRBV6-1 and TRBJ1-1; D uncertain. Between the trimmed V and J ends, which lost 4 bases and 6 bases, there was a span of 18 bases. The CDR3 has 15 residues. CDR1 MNHNS and CDR2 SASEGT come from the germline V gene. CDR3 nucleotides: TGTGCCAGCAGTGCCACGCGGAGGGTGGGGTCTGAAGCTTTCTTT. It codes for CASSATRRVGSEAFF.

The table lists this clone with a few counts. CDR3 sequence reads: CASSIGLAGTYEQYF. The CDR3 nucleotides read TGTGCCAGTAGTATTGGACTAGCGGGGACCTACGAGCAGTACTTC. V usage is TRBV19 and J usage is TRBJ2-7; 12 bases fit TRBD2. The germline V gene encodes CDR1 LNHDA and CDR2 SQIVND (reference sequence). The junction had 2 bases not matched to a gene; V was cut back by 3 bases and J by 2 bases. The CDR3 contains 15 residues.

This rearrangement joins TRBV28 to TRBJ1-5; tentative D call: TRBD1 (5 bases). This CDR3 has 16 amino acids. Per germline, CDR1 MDHEN and CDR2 SYDVKM. V was cut by 5 bases and J by 3 bases, with 17 bases left in between. CDR3 nucleotides: TGTGCCAGCAGTCCCCGGGCGGGGACGAACAATCAGCCCCAGCATTTT. Its translation is CASSPRAGTNNQPQHF.

This chain joins TRBV30 and TRBJ2-1; TRBD2 matches at 13 bases. The CDR3 contains 14 residues. Germline V lookup: CDR1 GTSNPN, CDR2 SVGIG (reference sequence). V was clipped by 7 bases and J by 7 bases; unmatched bases: 7. CDR3 sequence reads: CASGGLAGRNEQFF. The DNA of the CDR3 is TGTGCCTCAGGGGGACTAGCGGGGCGGAATGAGCAGTTCTTC.

J is TRBJ2-7 and V is TRBV7-9; 11 bases line up with TRBD1. The CDR3 length is 12 residues. Germline trimming cut 4 bases from V and 11 bases from J; bases unmatched to any gene: 4. Germline assignment: CDR1 SEHNR and CDR2 FQNEAQ (reference sequence). CDR3 region: CASSYGQGAEYF. CDR3 nucleotides: TGTGCCAGCAGCTACGGACAGGGGGCCGAGTACTTC.

This clone has a single count. The chain joins TRBV19 to TRBJ1-5; perhaps TRBD1 as D (5 bases). The V and J ends lost 3 bases and 0 bases respectively, with 9 bases between them. Germline V gene lookup returns CDR1 LNHDA and CDR2 SQIVND (reference sequence). The CDR3 is 15 residues long. As DNA, the CDR3 is TGTGCCAGTAGTATGACAGCTTATAGCAATCAGCCCCAGCATTTT. Translating it yields CASSMTAYSNQPQHF.

On this clone: In the same sample, other DNA sequences code for this CDR3. CDR3 sequence: CSVGQGNTEAFF. DNA for the CDR3: TGCAGCGTCGGACAGGGGAACACTGAAGCTTTCTTT. The genes are TRBV29-1 and TRBJ1-1; 8 nucleotides align to TRBD1. With V trimmed by 6 bases and J by 1 base, 1 base remained unmatched. Per the germline V gene, CDR1 is SQVTM and CDR2 is ANQGSEA. The CDR3 loop spans 12 amino acids. The full variable domain, completed using reference TRBV29-1 and TRBJ1-1, is SAVISQKPSRDICQRGTSLTIQCQVDSQVTMMFWYRQQPGQSLTLIATANQGSEATYESGFVIDKFPISRPNLTFSTLTVSNMSPEDSSIYLCSVGQGNTEAFFGQGTRLTVV.

This clone was observed a few times. The chain links TRBV28 to TRBJ2-5, with 11 positions matching TRBD2. Germline V gene data show CDR1 as MDHEN and CDR2 as SYDVKM. V gave up 4 bases and J gave up 4 bases; unmatched junction bases: 5. The CDR3 runs to 15 residues. DNA for the CDR3: TGTGCCAGCAGTTCCCTAGCGGGAGGAGGAGAGACCCAGTACTTC. Residues: CASSSLAGGGETQYF.

The genes are TRBV19 and TRBJ1-2; TRBD1 matches at 9 bases. Germline V gives CDR1 LNHDA, CDR2 SQIVND (reference sequence). This CDR3 is 14 amino acids long. J was trimmed by 4 bases and V by 5 bases; bases with no gene match: 5. The chain's CDR3 is CASSPTGGVYGYTF. CDR3 in DNA: TGTGCCAGTAGTCCGACAGGGGGAGTCTATGGCTACACCTTC.

The genes are TRBV27 and TRBJ2-3; 7 bases map to TRBD1. Germline CDR1 MNHEY, CDR2 SMNVEV (reference sequence). This CDR3 comprises 14 residues. The V segment lost 8 bases and the J segment 1 base; nucleotides outside the gene matches: 6. This chain's CDR3 is CASARDRGTDTQYF. For the CDR3, the DNA is TGTGCCAGCGCCCGGGACAGAGGCACAGATACGCAGTATTTT.

This chain links TRBV30 with TRBJ1-2, with D uncertain. Germline-derived CDR1 and CDR2 are GTSNPN and SVGIG (reference sequence). V lost 6 bases, J lost 4 bases, and 12 bases lay in between. CDR3 length equals 12 residues. CDR3 DNA: TGTGCCTGTGACTTTGAGGGCTATGGCTACACCTTC. This encodes CACDFEGYGYTF.

With regard to this clone: The DNA is omitted, as the CDR3 cannot be located on it reliably, and the CDR3 follows TCRdb's listing. CDR3 loop: CASSVGFGTGRHDTF. The chain links TRBV9 to TRBJ1-2; TRBD1, the table's D call, lacks a check against the DNA. CDR1 is SGDLS and CDR2 is YYNGEE in the germline V gene. Both ends counted, the CDR3 spans 15 residues.

The genes are TRBV5-1 and TRBJ2-5, with D uncertain. Germline-derived CDR1 and CDR2 are SGHRS and YFSETQ. The CDR3 runs to 12 residues. The V gene lost 4 bases and the J gene lost 0 bases, with 4 bases spanning the gap. CDR3 sequence (DNA): TGCGCCAGCAGCAAGCACCAAGAGACCCAGTACTTC. Translating gives CASSKHQETQYF.

The chain employs TRBV7-9 and TRBJ2-3; D is uncertain. Trimming removed 3 bases at V and 4 bases at J, with 5 bases between. In germline, CDR1 is SEHNR, CDR2 FQNEAQ (reference sequence). The CDR3 loop spans 12 amino acids. This chain's CDR3 is CASSFPADTQYF. The CDR3 DNA reads TGTGCCAGCAGCTTCCCCGCAGATACGCAGTATTTT.

The chain employs TRBV9 and TRBJ2-1; 8 positions agree with TRBD2. The V segment lost 3 bases and the J segment 7 bases; nucleotides outside the gene matches: 6. The germline V gene encodes CDR1 SGDLS and CDR2 YYNGEE. The CDR3 consists of 14 residues. The CDR3: CASSAIAGSNEQFF. The CDR3 nucleotides read TGTGCCAGCAGCGCGATAGCGGGGAGTAATGAGCAGTTCTTC.

V is TRBV27 and J is TRBJ2-3; 7 bases agree with TRBD1. J lost 1 base, V lost 2 bases, and 3 bases had no gene match. The CDR3 covers 15 residues. The germline V gene encodes CDR1 MNHEY and CDR2 SMNVEV (reference sequence). The CDR3 region is CASSLEGAGTDTQYF. The CDR3 region has the DNA TGTGCCAGCAGTTTAGAGGGGGCCGGCACAGATACGCAGTATTTT.

This clone was found a few times. The V gene is TRBV18, the J gene TRBJ2-1; tentatively, D is TRBD2 (6 bases). Germline CDR1 and CDR2: KGHSH and LQKENI. The CDR3 is made up of 14 amino acids. Trimming took off 3 bases at V and 5 bases at J, with 11 bases between the two ends. CDR3 residues: CASSPLGGNNEQFF. Written as DNA, the CDR3 is TGTGCCAGCTCACCCCTCGGGGGTAACAATGAGCAGTTCTTC.

Written as DNA, the CDR3 is TGCAGCGTTGGGGCAGGGCCTAACACTGAAGCTTTCTTT. Amino acids: CSVGAGPNTEAFF. The chain uses TRBV29-1 and TRBJ1-1, with D possibly being TRBD1 (5 bases). V dropped 4 bases and J dropped 2 bases, with 11 bases sitting between them. Germline loops: CDR1 SQVTM, CDR2 ANQGSEA. The CDR3 loop spans 13 amino acids.